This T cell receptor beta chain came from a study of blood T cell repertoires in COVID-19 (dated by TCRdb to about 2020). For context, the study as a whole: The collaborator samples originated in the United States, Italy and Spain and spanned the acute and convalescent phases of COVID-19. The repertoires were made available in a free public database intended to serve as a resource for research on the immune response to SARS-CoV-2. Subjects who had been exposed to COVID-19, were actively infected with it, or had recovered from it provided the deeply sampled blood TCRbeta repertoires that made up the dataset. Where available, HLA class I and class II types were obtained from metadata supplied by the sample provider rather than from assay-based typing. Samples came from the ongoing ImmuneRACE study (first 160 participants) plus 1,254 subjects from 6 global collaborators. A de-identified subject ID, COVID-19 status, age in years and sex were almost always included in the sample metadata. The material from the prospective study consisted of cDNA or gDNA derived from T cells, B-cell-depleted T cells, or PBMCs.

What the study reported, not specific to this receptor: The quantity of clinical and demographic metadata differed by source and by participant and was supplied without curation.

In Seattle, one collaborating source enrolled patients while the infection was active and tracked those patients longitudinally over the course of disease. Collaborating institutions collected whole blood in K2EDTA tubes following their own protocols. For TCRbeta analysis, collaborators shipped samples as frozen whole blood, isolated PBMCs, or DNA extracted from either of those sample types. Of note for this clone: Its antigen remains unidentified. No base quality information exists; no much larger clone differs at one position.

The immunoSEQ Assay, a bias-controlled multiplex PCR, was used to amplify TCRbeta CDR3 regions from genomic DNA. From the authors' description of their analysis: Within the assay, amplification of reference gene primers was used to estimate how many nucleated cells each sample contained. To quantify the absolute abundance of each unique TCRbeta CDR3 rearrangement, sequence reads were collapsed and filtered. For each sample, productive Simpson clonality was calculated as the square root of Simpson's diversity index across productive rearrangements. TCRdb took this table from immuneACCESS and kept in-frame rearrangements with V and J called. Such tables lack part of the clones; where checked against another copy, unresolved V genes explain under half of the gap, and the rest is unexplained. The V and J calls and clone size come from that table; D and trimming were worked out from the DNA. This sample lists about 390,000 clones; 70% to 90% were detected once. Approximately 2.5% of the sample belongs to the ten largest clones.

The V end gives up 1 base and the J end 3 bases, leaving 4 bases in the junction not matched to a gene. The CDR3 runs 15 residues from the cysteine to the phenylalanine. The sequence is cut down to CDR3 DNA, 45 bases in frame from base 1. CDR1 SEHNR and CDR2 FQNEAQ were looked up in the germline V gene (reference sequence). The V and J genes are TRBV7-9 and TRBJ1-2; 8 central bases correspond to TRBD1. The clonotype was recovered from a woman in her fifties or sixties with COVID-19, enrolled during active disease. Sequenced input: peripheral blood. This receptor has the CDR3 CASSLGGDRHYGYTF. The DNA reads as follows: TGTGCCAGCAGCTTAGGGGGGGACAGGCACTATGGCTACACCTTC. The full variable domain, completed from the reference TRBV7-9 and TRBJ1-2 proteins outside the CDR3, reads DTGVSQNPRHKITKRGQNVTFRCDPISEHNRLYWYRQTLGQGPEFLTYFQNEAQLEKSRLLSDRFSAERPKGSFSTLEIQRTEQGDSAMYLCASSLGGDRHYGYTFGSGTRLTVV.